The sequence of this T cell receptor beta chain was determined in a study of Graves' ophthalmopathy and Graves' hyperthyroidism. Study at large: Untreated patients at initial diagnosis provided peripheral blood.

The ends lost 8 bases at V and 5 bases at J; junction bases unmatched: 9. Germline V CDR1 and CDR2: MNHNS, SASEGT. The length of the CDR3 is 15 residues. For donors with ophthalmopathy, the disease showed moderate-to-severe activity, reached CAS ≥3 and NOSPECS ≥4, and had lasted under 3 months. Pregnant or lactating patients and those with other autoimmune diseases or uncontrolled infections were excluded. This clonotype was detected once. RNA transcripts were the template, and TCR beta CDR3 regions were amplified from them. An initial RT-PCR round employing HTBI primers preceded a second-round multiplex PCR. TCRdb analysed the multiplex PCR reads with MiXCR anew, one entry per CDR3 protein. The sample has roughly 170,000 distinct CDR3 sequences, roughly 36% seen once.

The source material was peripheral blood. J is TRBJ2-5 and V is TRBV6-1, with 12 nucleotides matching TRBD2. This TCR came from a man aged 25-45 years with Graves' ophthalmopathy. The chain's CDR3 is CASDSGTSGWETQYF. Written as DNA, the CDR3 is TGTGCCAGCGATTCCGGGACTAGCGGGTGGGAGACCCAGTACTTC.